Presented here are 27 T cell receptor beta chains from one specimen sequenced in a study of vaccination and CD4 T cells after COVID-19. These TCRs' antigens remain unknown. As for treatment: roughly 11-day PBMC culture with coronavirus spike peptide pools or control peptides (ViraFEST assay). Researchers used the Oncomine TCR Beta short-read assay to sequence DNA from cultured CD4+ T cells. MiXCR, applied by TCRdb to the PCR reads, yields one record per CDR3 protein. Of some 16,000 distinct CDR3 sequences in the sample, roughly half are singletons; the top ten hold roughly 3.6%. This sample comprised CD4+ T cells from blood, cultured in vitro, obtained before SARS-CoV-2 vaccination. These receptors were collected from a human donor who had recovered from COVID-19.

This clonotype was detected only a few times. The rearrangement uses TRBV7-3 and TRBJ2-1; D is unresolved. Germline V lookup: CDR1 SGHTA, CDR2 FQGTGA. This CDR3 spans 13 amino acids. Trimming pared 2 bases from V and 10 bases from J, leaving 12 bases between. As DNA, the CDR3 is TGTGCCAGCAGCTTAGACCGAAGACGGGAGCAGTTCTTC. This codes for CASSLDRRREQFF.

The sample holds a few counts of this clonotype. V usage is TRBV6-1 and J usage is TRBJ2-5; TRBD1 is a possible D gene (7 bases). Trimming removed 5 bases from V and 4 bases from J, with 23 bases in between. From germline, CDR1 is MNHNS and CDR2 SASEGT. The CDR3 loop spans 17 amino acids. CDR3 DNA: TGTGCCAGCAGTCCGCGGCCCTTGATCAGGGGGGTAGAGACCCAGTACTTC. This sequence encodes CASSPRPLIRGVETQYF.

The chain couples TRBV25-1 to TRBJ2-3, with D perhaps TRBD1 (6 bases). Germline CDR1 reads MGHDK; CDR2 reads SYGVNS. The CDR3 has 13 residues. V lost 4 bases, J lost 3 bases, and 8 bases lay in between. The CDR3 loop is CASSVTGTDTQYF. The CDR3 DNA follows: TGTGCCAGCAGTGTCACAGGGACAGATACGCAGTATTTT.

The chain couples TRBV20-1 to TRBJ2-5, with D possibly TRBD1 on 6 matching bases. Trimming cost V 4 bases and J 5 bases, with 14 bases left between them. Germline CDR1 and CDR2: DFQATT and SNEGSKA (reference sequence). This CDR3 spans 13 amino acids. This CDR3 is CSAKTTGRETQYF. DNA for the CDR3: TGCAGTGCTAAAACGACAGGTCGGGAGACCCAGTACTTC.

The J gene is TRBJ1-6, the V gene TRBV7-8; weak D call: TRBD1 (5 bases). The CDR3 totals 15 residues. In germline, CDR1 is SGHVS, CDR2 FQNEAQ. The V end lost 4 bases, the J end lost 0 bases, and 7 bases lay between the germline ends. This chain's CDR3 is CASSSGTSYNSPLHF. CDR3 nucleotide sequence: TGTGCCAGCAGCTCAGGGACCTCCTATAATTCACCCCTCCACTTT. The full variable domain, with the rest looked up from reference TRBV7-8 and TRBJ1-6, is GAGVSQSPRYKVAKRGQDVALRCDPISGHVSLFWYQQALGQGPEFLTYFQNEAQLDKSGLPSDRFFAERPEGSVSTLKIQRTQQEDSAVYLCASSSGTSYNSPLHFGNGTRLTVT.

The chain couples TRBV2 to TRBJ2-5, with 8 bases fitting TRBD2. The germline V gene encodes CDR1 SNHLY and CDR2 FYNNEI. V was clipped by 6 bases and J by 2 bases; unmatched bases: 8. This CDR3 is 15 amino acids long. CDR3 residues: CASRMAGGGQETQYF. As DNA, the CDR3 is TGTGCCAGCAGGATGGCGGGGGGCGGACAAGAGACCCAGTACTTC.

This chain links TRBV19 with TRBJ2-3; 11 positions agree with TRBD2. The J segment lost 0 bases and the V segment lost 5 bases, leaving 4 bases of the junction unmatched. CDR1 and CDR2 (germline): LNHDA, SQIVND (reference sequence). CDR3 size: 16 residues. CDR3 loop: CASSFRTSGSTDTQYF. The CDR3 bases are TGTGCCAGTAGTTTTCGGACTAGCGGGAGCACAGATACGCAGTATTTT. The variable domain in full, completed from reference TRBV19 and TRBJ2-3, reads DGGITQSPKYLFRKEGQNVTLSCEQNLNHDAMYWYRQDPGQGLRLIYYSQIVNDFQKGDIAEGYSVSREKKESFPLTVTSAQKNPTAFYLCASSFRTSGSTDTQYFGPGTRLTVL.

The V call is TRBV11-2, the J call TRBJ2-3; 9 nucleotides line up with TRBD2. The CDR3 totals 15 residues. The ends lost 5 bases at V and 4 bases at J; junction bases unmatched: 7. In germline, CDR1 is SGHAT, CDR2 FQNNGV. CDR3 in amino acids: CASSRVSGRPDTQYF. The CDR3, as DNA: TGTGCCAGCAGCCGCGTAAGCGGGAGGCCAGATACGCAGTATTTT.

A note on this clonotype: At one end, the junction sequence differs from germline, possibly due to a read error. This rearrangement joins TRBV7-3 to TRBJ1-6; D not resolved. CDR3 length: 15 residues. Germline CDR1 and CDR2: SGHTA and FQGTGA. CDR3 sequence (DNA): TGTGCCAGCAGCCTAACGGGAGTGGGAAATTCACCCCTCCACTTT. Residues: CASSLTGVGNSPLHF.

This chain links TRBV28 with TRBJ1-1; 7 positions agree with TRBD1. The CDR3 spans 15 residues. V was clipped by 5 bases and J by 6 bases; unmatched bases: 12. Per germline, CDR1 MDHEN and CDR2 SYDVKM. This CDR3 is CASSLPPTGISEAFF. The DNA of the CDR3 is TGTGCCAGCAGTCTCCCGCCGACAGGGATATCTGAAGCTTTCTTT.

The rearrangement joins TRBV7-2 to TRBJ2-7, with 12 bases lining up with TRBD1. CDR3 length: 15 amino acids. The trim removed 5 bases at V and 5 bases at J, leaving 7 bases unmatched. The V gene's germline CDR1 is SGHTA and CDR2 FQGNSA. The CDR3 nucleotides read TGTGCCAGCAGCCTACCGGGACAGGGGGCCCACGAGCAGTACTTC. Its translation: CASSLPGQGAHEQYF.

The chain carries TRBV20-1 and TRBJ2-2; TRBD2 agrees at 12 bases. CDR3 size: 15 residues. Unmatched junction bases numbered 6, after V lost 6 bases and J lost 4 bases. CDR1 DFQATT and CDR2 SNEGSKA come from the germline V gene (reference sequence). The CDR3 spells CSASLAGGPTGELFF. The DNA for the CDR3 is TGCAGTGCCTCGCTAGCGGGAGGGCCCACCGGGGAGCTGTTTTTT.

The chain combines TRBV12-1 with TRBJ1-5; TRBD1 reflects the table's D call only, with no check against the DNA. TRBV12-1 is noted as a pseudogene. This CDR3 region has 14 residues. CDR3 bases: TGTGCCAGCAGCTTTCGGGGGGGCAATCAGCCCCAGCATTTT. Protein sequence: CASSFRGGNQPQHF.

The genes are TRBV7-2 and TRBJ2-4; 7 nucleotides agree with TRBD2. V was pared by 1 base and J by 6 bases, with 0 bases of the junction left unmatched. The length of the CDR3 is 13 residues. The germline CDR1 and CDR2 sequences are SGHTA and FQGNSA. This chain's CDR3 is CASSLGGGNIQYF. The CDR3 DNA sequence: TGTGCCAGCAGCTTAGGGGGGGGAAACATTCAGTACTTC. Full variable domain (rest looked up from reference TRBV7-2 and TRBJ2-4): GAGVSQSPSNKVTEKGKDVELRCDPISGHTALYWYRQSLGQGLEFLIYFQGNSAPDKSGLPSDRFSAERTGGSVSTLTIQRTQQEDSAVYLCASSLGGGNIQYFGAGTRLSVL.

A few counts support this clonotype. This chain joins TRBV20-1 and TRBJ2-3, with 12 bases matching TRBD2. The CDR3 extends over 16 amino acids. V lost 1 base to trimming and J lost 1 base; unmatched junction nucleotides: 3. Per germline, CDR1 DFQATT and CDR2 SNEGSKA (reference sequence). The CDR3, as DNA: TGCAGTGCTAGAGGACTAGCGGGAGTGGGCACAGATACGCAGTATTTT. Residues: CSARGLAGVGTDTQYF.

The V and J genes are TRBV6-2 or TRBV6-3 and TRBJ2-2; D is undetermined. Trimming took off 1 base at V and 3 bases at J, with 15 bases between the two ends. This CDR3 spans 17 amino acids. Germline CDR1 reads MNHEY; CDR2 reads SVGEGT. The chain's CDR3 is CASSYFTSRVDTGELFF. The DNA of the CDR3 is TGTGCCAGCAGTTACTTTACGAGTAGGGTGGACACCGGGGAGCTGTTTTTT.

The genes are TRBV11-2 and TRBJ2-7; 10 nucleotides match TRBD2. CDR1 is SGHAT and CDR2 is FQNNGV in the germline V gene. J lost 6 bases, V lost 4 bases, and 21 bases had no gene match. The CDR3 totals 19 residues. Here the CDR3 reads CASSSIRGTSDRLRGEQYF. The CDR3 DNA sequence: TGTGCCAGCAGCTCCATTCGTGGGACTAGCGACCGGTTGCGGGGCGAGCAGTACTTC.

The gene calls are TRBV25-1 and TRBJ2-5, with D unclear. This CDR3 is built from 14 residues. Trimming removed 4 bases from V and 5 bases from J, with 14 bases in between. Germline values: CDR1 MGHDK, CDR2 SYGVNS. The CDR3 protein is CASSADPSWETQYF. DNA of the CDR3: TGTGCCAGCAGTGCGGACCCTTCTTGGGAGACCCAGTACTTC.

V is TRBV30 and J is TRBJ1-1; the D is unclear. Germline loops: CDR1 GTSNPN, CDR2 SVGIG (reference sequence). V lost 4 bases, J lost 2 bases, and 11 bases lay in between. The CDR3 sequence is 13 residues long. The CDR3 spells CAWKVSDNTEAFF. In DNA form, the CDR3 reads TGTGCCTGGAAAGTAAGTGACAACACTGAAGCTTTCTTT.

V gene TRBV6-1 combines with J gene TRBJ2-7; D is unclear. This CDR3 has 15 residues. Deletions cut 3 bases from V and 1 base from J, with 13 bases between. In germline, CDR1 is MNHNS, CDR2 SASEGT. CDR3 nucleotide sequence: TGTGCCAGCAGTGACCCTTGGCAGGCGTCCTACGAGCAGTACTTC. Translating gives CASSDPWQASYEQYF.

The J gene is TRBJ2-3, the V gene TRBV30, with 7 bases matching TRBD1. CDR1 is GTSNPN, CDR2 SVGIG, per germline (reference sequence). The CDR3 is 16 amino acids. After removal of 1 base from V and 2 bases from J, the junction contained 9 bases not matched to a gene. This chain's CDR3 is CAWSGGTGASTDTQYF. The CDR3 nucleotides are TGTGCCTGGAGTGGGGGAACAGGGGCGTCCACAGATACGCAGTATTTT.

The chain employs TRBV7-3 and TRBJ2-3; tentative D call: TRBD1 (6 bases). The CDR3 extends over 15 amino acids. Germline V gene sequence: CDR1 SGHTA, CDR2 FQGTGA. Between the trimmed V and J ends, which lost 3 bases and 2 bases, there was a span of 12 bases. DNA for the CDR3: TGTGCCAGCAGCTTCCGGGCAGGGGACACAGATACGCAGTATTTT. It is translated as CASSFRAGDTDTQYF.

This sequence joins TRBV6-1 and TRBJ2-2, with TRBD1 as a possible D gene (5 bases). The CDR3 has 17 residues. The germline V gene has CDR1 MNHNS and CDR2 SASEGT. V was cut by 5 bases and J by 6 bases, with 22 bases left in between. The CDR3 sequence is CASSLDPAGLVAGELFF. The CDR3 DNA sequence: TGTGCCAGCAGTCTAGACCCGGCAGGGCTAGTGGCCGGGGAGCTGTTTTTT.

This clonotype was picked up one time. The chain combines TRBV18 with TRBJ1-2; perhaps TRBD1 as D (6 bases). This CDR3 has 15 residues. The V end lost 2 bases, the J end lost 8 bases, and 18 bases lay between the germline ends. From germline, CDR1 is KGHSH and CDR2 LQKENI. CDR3 nucleotides: TGTGCCAGCTCACCATCCCAGATTCCAGGGGTCGGCTACACCTTC. It encodes CASSPSQIPGVGYTF.

In its sample, this clonotype was seen a few times. V and J are TRBV7-9 and TRBJ2-7; TRBD2 might be the D (5 bases). In germline, CDR1 is SEHNR, CDR2 FQNEAQ (reference sequence). The CDR3 sequence is 14 residues long. Trimming cost V 4 bases and J 2 bases, with 12 bases left between them. The CDR3 coding sequence is TGTGCCAGCAGCTCGTCCCCCGGGGCCTACGAGCAGTACTTC. This gives the protein CASSSSPGAYEQYF.

This chain uses TRBV28 with TRBJ2-1, with TRBD2 matching over 15 bases. CDR3 length equals 16 residues. The V segment lost 3 bases and the J segment 8 bases; nucleotides outside the gene matches: 5. CDR1 and CDR2 (germline): MDHEN, SYDVKM. CDR3 sequence (DNA): TGTGCCAGCAGTTTTCTTGGACTAGCGGGAGGGTATGAGCAGTTCTTC. It codes for CASSFLGLAGGYEQFF.

This clonotype was detected only a few times. The chain employs TRBV12-3 or TRBV12-4 and TRBJ2-7, with D maybe TRBD1 (6 bases). CDR3 length: 15 residues. With 6 bases removed from V and 5 bases from J, the gap between germline ends came to 20 bases. The DNA of the CDR3 is TGTGCCAGCAGCCACTCGGGACAATCAGTACACGAGCAGTACTTC. Residues: CASSHSGQSVHEQYF.